This TCR beta chain was observed in a study of blood T cell repertoires in COVID-19. Cohort 3 recovery required two negative PCRs, clearance, or symptom resolution. Here immunoSEQ multiplex PCR was the method, and the copy in TCRdb shows in-frame clones only, minus some. The sample has about 470,000 clones; approximately 90% are singletons. The CDR3 spans 13 residues. V was shortened by 4 bases and J by 8 bases, with 14 bases between the two germline ends. Germline V gives CDR1 LGHDT, CDR2 YNNKEL (reference sequence). The sequenced sample was PBMCs or T cells enriched from blood (not recorded which). The chain uses TRBV3-1 (or the pseudogene TRBV3-2) and TRBJ1-2; D perhaps matches TRBD1 (5 bases). This receptor was taken from a woman younger than 35 who had recovered from COVID-19. The CDR3 reads CASSPRQLEGYTF. Here the CDR3 DNA reads TGTGCCAGCAGCCCTAGACAGCTCGAGGGCTACACCTTC.